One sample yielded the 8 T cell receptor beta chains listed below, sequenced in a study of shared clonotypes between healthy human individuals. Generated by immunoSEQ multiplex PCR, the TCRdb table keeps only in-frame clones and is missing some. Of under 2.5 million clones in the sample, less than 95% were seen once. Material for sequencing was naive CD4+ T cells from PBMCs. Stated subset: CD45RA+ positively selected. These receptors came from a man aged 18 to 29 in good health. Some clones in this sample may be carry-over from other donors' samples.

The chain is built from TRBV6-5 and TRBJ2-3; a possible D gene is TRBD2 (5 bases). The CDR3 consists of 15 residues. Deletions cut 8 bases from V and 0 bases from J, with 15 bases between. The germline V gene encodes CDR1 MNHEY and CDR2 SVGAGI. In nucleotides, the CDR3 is TGTGCCAGCCCGCTTCTAGCACCGAGCACAGATACGCAGTATTTT. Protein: CASPLLAPSTDTQYF.

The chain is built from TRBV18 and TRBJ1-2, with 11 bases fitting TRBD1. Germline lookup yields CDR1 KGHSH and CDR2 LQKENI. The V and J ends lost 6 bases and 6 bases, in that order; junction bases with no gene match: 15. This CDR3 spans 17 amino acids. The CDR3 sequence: CASSQTRLGQGVDGYTF. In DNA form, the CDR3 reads TGTGCCAGCTCCCAGACGAGACTGGGACAGGGGGTTGATGGCTACACCTTC. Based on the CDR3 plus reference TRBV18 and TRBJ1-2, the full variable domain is NAGVMQNPRHLVRRRGQEARLRCSPMKGHSHVYWYRQLPEEGLKFMVYLQKENIIDESGMPKERFSAEFPKEGPSILRIQQVVRGDSAAYFCASSQTRLGQGVDGYTFGSGTRLTVV.

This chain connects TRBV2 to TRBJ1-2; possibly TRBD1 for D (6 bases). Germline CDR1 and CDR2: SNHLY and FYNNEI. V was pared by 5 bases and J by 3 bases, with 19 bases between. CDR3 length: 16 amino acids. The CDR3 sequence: CASSIWTVSGDYGYTF. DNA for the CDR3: TGTGCCAGCAGTATATGGACAGTATCTGGGGACTATGGCTACACCTTC.

CDR3 nucleotide sequence: TGCGCCAGCAGCTTGGGGGGTAGCGGGAGTTTCAACGAGCAGTACTTC. This sequence encodes CASSLGGSGSFNEQYF. This chain joins TRBV5-1 and TRBJ2-7; 9 bases agree with TRBD2. V shed 0 bases and J 5 bases; nucleotides not matched to a gene: 9. This CDR3 spans 16 amino acids. Germline loops: CDR1 SGHRS, CDR2 YFSETQ.

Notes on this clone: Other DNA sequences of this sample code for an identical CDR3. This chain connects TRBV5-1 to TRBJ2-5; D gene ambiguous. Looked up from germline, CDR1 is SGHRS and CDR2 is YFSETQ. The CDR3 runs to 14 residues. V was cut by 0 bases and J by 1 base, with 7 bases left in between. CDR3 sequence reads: CASSLGAGQETQYF. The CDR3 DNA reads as TGCGCCAGCAGCTTGGGGGCAGGCCAAGAGACCCAGTACTTC. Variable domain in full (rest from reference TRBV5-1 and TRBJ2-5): KAGVTQTPRYLIKTRGQQVTLSCSPISGHRSVSWYQQTPGQGLQFLFEYFSETQRNKGNFPGRFSGRQFSNSRSEMNVSTLELGDSALYLCASSLGAGQETQYFGPGTRLLVL.

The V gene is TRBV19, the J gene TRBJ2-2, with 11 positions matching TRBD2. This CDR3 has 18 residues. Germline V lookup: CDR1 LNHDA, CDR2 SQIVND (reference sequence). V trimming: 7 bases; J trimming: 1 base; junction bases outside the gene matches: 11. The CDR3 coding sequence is TGTGCCAGTAAGGCATCTAGCGGGAGGACCTTGAACACCGGGGAGCTGTTTTTT. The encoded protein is CASKASSGRTLNTGELFF. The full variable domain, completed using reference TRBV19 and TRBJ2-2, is DGGITQSPKYLFRKEGQNVTLSCEQNLNHDAMYWYRQDPGQGLRLIYYSQIVNDFQKGDIAEGYSVSREKKESFPLTVTSAQKNPTAFYLCASKASSGRTLNTGELFFGEGSRLTVL.

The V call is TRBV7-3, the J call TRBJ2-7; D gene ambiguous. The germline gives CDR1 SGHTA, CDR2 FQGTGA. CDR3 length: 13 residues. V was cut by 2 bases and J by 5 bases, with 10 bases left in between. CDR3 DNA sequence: TGTGCCAGCAGCTTACTGGGTCCCGACGAGCAGTACTTC. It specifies CASSLLGPDEQYF.

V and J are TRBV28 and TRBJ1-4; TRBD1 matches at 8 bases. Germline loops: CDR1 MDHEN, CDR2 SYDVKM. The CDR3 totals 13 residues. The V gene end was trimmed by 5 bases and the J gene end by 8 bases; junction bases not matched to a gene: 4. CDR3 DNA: TGTGCCAGCAGTAGCCGGGACAGGGAAAAACTGTTTTTT. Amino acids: CASSSRDREKLFF.